A selection of T cell receptor beta chains follows, all from one sample in a study of T cell changes during pregnancy in multiple sclerosis. Sequencing was performed with immunoSEQ multiplex PCR; in TCRdb, only in-frame clones are kept and a portion is missing. The top ten clones hold around 3.4% of a sample with about 34,000 clones, 80% to 90% of them seen once. Sequenced material: CD8+ T cells from peripheral blood mononuclear cells, taken in the third trimester of pregnancy. These TCRs come from a female donor with multiple sclerosis, enrolled in a pregnancy study. Each CDR3 is given with its conserved first and last residue. D genes are given only for firm matches. Clone size is stated in some rows and not others, as once, few, many or a class when expanded.

V gene,D gene,J gene,clone size,CDR3 protein,CDR3 DNA
TRBV9,TRBD1,TRBJ2-7,NA,CASSEASGTGSEQYF,TGTGCCAGCAGCGAGGCCTCCGGGACAGGGTCCGAGCAGTACTTC
TRBV18,NA,TRBJ1-2,NA,CASSPGTSKYGYTF,TGTGCCAGCTCACCCGGGACTTCCAAATATGGCTACACCTTC
TRBV19,NA,TRBJ2-3,NA,CASNSGSTDTQYF,TGTGCCAGTAATTCGGGTAGCACAGATACGCAGTATTTT
TRBV9,NA,TRBJ1-4,NA,CASSPDRSRVNEKLFF,TGTGCCAGCAGCCCAGACAGAAGTCGGGTAAATGAAAAACTGTTTTTT
TRBV19,NA,TRBJ1-5,NA,CASSIEYSPWQPQHF,TGTGCCAGTAGTATCGAGTACAGCCCTTGGCAGCCCCAGCATTTT
TRBV7-8,TRBD1,TRBJ1-5,NA,CASSLIDRVMDQPQHF,TGTGCCAGCAGCTTAATAGACAGGGTGATGGATCAGCCCCAGCATTTT
TRBV6-6,TRBD1,TRBJ1-1,NA,CASTLARDREPEAFF,TGTGCCAGCACTCTCGCCCGGGACAGGGAACCTGAAGCTTTCTTT
TRBV7-6,NA,TRBJ2-7,NA,CASSSLPYEQYF,TGTGCCAGCAGCTCTCTCCCCTACGAGCAGTACTTC
TRBV9,NA,TRBJ2-1,NA,CASSAPGSLNEQFF,TGTGCCAGCAGTGCCCCGGGTTCGCTCAATGAGCAGTTCTTC
TRBV15,NA,TRBJ1-5,NA,CATSGTNQPQHF,TGTGCCACCAGCGGTACTAATCAGCCCCAGCATTTT
TRBV2,NA,TRBJ1-5,NA,CASKAWDKSNQPQHF,TGTGCCAGCAAAGCTTGGGACAAGAGCAATCAGCCCCAGCATTTT
TRBV4-1,NA,TRBJ2-7,once,CASSQDPGGEQYF,TGCGCCAGCAGCCAAGATCCCGGGGGAGAGCAGTACTTC
TRBV11-2,NA,TRBJ1-1,once,CASSLWKWTVNSGAFF,TGTGCCAGCAGCTTATGGAAGTGGACTGTCAATTCGGGAGCTTTCTTT
TRBV9,TRBD1,TRBJ2-5,NA,CASSGTGDETQYF,TGTGCCAGCAGCGGGACAGGGGACGAGACCCAGTACTTC
TRBV11-2,TRBD1,TRBJ1-2,NA,CASSFGQGDYGYTF,TGTGCCAGCAGCTTTGGGCAGGGGGACTATGGCTACACCTTC
TRBV14,NA,TRBJ1-1,NA,CASSQSVNTEAFF,TGTGCCAGCAGCCAATCAGTGAACACTGAAGCTTTCTTT
TRBV2,NA,TRBJ2-5,NA,CASSEITGSYRNF,TGTGCCAGCAGTGAAATTACCGGGAGCTATAGGAACTTC
TRBV2,TRBD1,TRBJ2-7,NA,CASSEGTGTEQYF,TGTGCCAGCAGTGAAGGGACAGGGACCGAGCAGTACTTC
TRBV5-1,NA,TRBJ1-6,NA,CASRTDMAESPLHF,TGCGCCAGCAGAACCGACATGGCAGAGTCACCCCTCCACTTT
TRBV27,TRBD1,TRBJ1-2,NA,CASSPTPTGGNGYTF,TGTGCCAGCAGTCCGACCCCGACAGGGGGGAATGGCTACACCTTC
TRBV5-6,NA,TRBJ1-2,NA,CASSPVRGKGALYGYTF,TGTGCCAGCAGCCCGGTGAGGGGGAAAGGAGCTCTCTATGGCTACACCTTC
TRBV9,NA,TRBJ1-2,few,CASSVDRVDDYGYTF,TGTGCCAGCAGCGTAGACCGGGTAGACGACTATGGCTACACCTTC
TRBV6-5,NA,TRBJ1-4,NA,CASSGRGNEKLFF,TGTGCCAGCAGTGGGAGGGGGAATGAAAAACTGTTTTTT
TRBV7-6,TRBD2,TRBJ2-7,NA,CASSLEGTSFPYEQYF,TGTGCCAGCAGCTTAGAGGGGACTAGCTTCCCCTACGAGCAGTACTTC
TRBV6-6,NA,TRBJ1-3,NA,CASSSGLPGNTIYF,TGTGCCAGCAGTTCCGGACTCCCTGGAAACACCATATATTTT
TRBV5-4,TRBD1,TRBJ1-1,NA,CASSLGTGSYTEAFF,TGTGCCAGCAGCTTGGGGACAGGGTCCTACACTGAAGCTTTCTTT
TRBV4-2,NA,TRBJ1-2,NA,CASSQDNPDYGGYTF,TGTGCCAGCAGCCAAGATAATCCGGACTACGGTGGCTACACCTTC
TRBV7-2,NA,TRBJ2-2,NA,CASSYDMAGELFF,TGTGCCAGCAGCTACGACATGGCCGGGGAGCTGTTTTTT
TRBV7-9,NA,TRBJ2-3,NA,CASSGETSTDTQYF,TGTGCCAGCAGCGGGGAGACTAGCACAGATACGCAGTATTTT
TRBV25-1,TRBD2,TRBJ2-5,NA,CASSAETSGGQETQYF,TGTGCCAGCAGTGCCGAGACTAGCGGGGGGCAAGAGACCCAGTACTTC
TRBV4-3,TRBD2,TRBJ2-2,NA,CASSQPSGGELFF,TGCGCCAGCAGCCAACCTAGCGGCGGGGAGCTGTTTTTT
TRBV5-1,NA,TRBJ1-1,NA,CASSLEGPGQQKAFF,TGCGCCAGCAGCTTGGAGGGCCCAGGGCAGCAGAAAGCTTTCTTT
TRBV29-1,TRBD1,TRBJ2-7,NA,CSVHPGTGSWYEQYF,TGCAGCGTCCACCCCGGGACAGGGTCGTGGTACGAGCAGTACTTC
TRBV27,NA,TRBJ2-3,once,CASSFHRTDNSTDTQYF,TGTGCCAGCAGTTTCCATCGGACAGACAACTCCACAGATACGCAGTATTTT
TRBV7-9,TRBD2,TRBJ2-7,once,CASSPSGAIYEQYF,TGTGCCAGCAGCCCCAGCGGGGCAATCTACGAGCAGTACTTC
TRBV13,TRBD2,TRBJ2-5,NA,CASSSRLAGTGETQYF,TGTGCCAGCAGCTCGAGACTAGCGGGGACTGGGGAGACCCAGTACTTC
TRBV14,TRBD1,TRBJ2-7,NA,CASSLTGGFYEQYF,TGTGCCAGCAGCCTGACAGGGGGATTTTACGAGCAGTACTTC
TRBV29-1,TRBD1,TRBJ1-2,NA,CSVADRAANYGYTF,TGCAGCGTCGCAGACAGGGCGGCTAACTATGGCTACACCTTC
TRBV12-1,NA,TRBJ2-3,NA,CASSPHRVAGGRSDTQYF,TGTGCCAGCAGCCCGCACCGCGTAGCGGGGGGTCGGTCAGATACGCAGTATTTT
TRBV7-9,NA,TRBJ1-6,medium-sized,CASSPGGDASPLHF,TGTGCCAGCAGCCCTGGGGGGGATGCGTCACCCCTCCACTTT
TRBV7-3,NA,TRBJ2-2,NA,CASSSGTGTRNTGELFF,TGTGCCAGCAGCTCAGGAACCGGGACACGAAACACCGGGGAGCTGTTTTTT
TRBV20-1,NA,TRBJ1-2,NA,CSARAQGSYTF,TGCAGTGCTAGAGCTCAGGGAAGCTACACCTTC
TRBV7-2,TRBD1,TRBJ1-1,NA,CASSLAVTGGPEAFF,TGTGCCAGCAGCTTAGCAGTTACAGGGGGTCCTGAAGCTTTCTTT
TRBV7-9,TRBD2,TRBJ2-5,NA,CASSPGGAETQYF,TGTGCCAGCAGCCCCGGGGGGGCTGAGACCCAGTACTTC
TRBV5-8,TRBD1,TRBJ2-1,NA,CASSAPGTGPYNEQFF,TGTGCCAGCAGCGCCCCCGGGACAGGACCCTACAATGAGCAGTTCTTC
TRBV7-3,TRBD1,TRBJ2-7,once,CASSPDRGSYEQYF,TGTGCCAGCAGCCCGGACAGGGGGTCCTACGAGCAGTACTTC
TRBV11-2,TRBD2,TRBJ2-5,once,CASSIMSSGGEYQETQYF,TGTGCCAGCAGTATTATGTCTAGCGGGGGGGAGTACCAAGAGACCCAGTACTTC
TRBV6-4,NA,TRBJ1-5,NA,CASSYSRGMGNQPQHF,TGTGCCAGCAGTTACTCGAGAGGGATGGGAAATCAGCCCCAGCATTTT
TRBV21-1,NA,TRBJ1-5,NA,CASSIYTGGNQPQHF,TGTGCCAGCAGCATATACACAGGGGGCAATCAGCCCCAGCATTTT